The entry below describes one TCR beta chain. The data originate from a study of T-cell memory formation after mild COVID-19. Germline CDR1 LGHNA, CDR2 YSLEER. The CDR3 has 15 amino acids. V trimming: 1 base; J trimming: 1 base; junction bases outside the gene matches: 2. MiXCR, run by TCRdb on the 5' RACE reads, gives a single entry per CDR3 protein. The sample records 150,000 to 200,000 distinct CDR3 sequences, roughly 28% being singletons. V gene TRBV4-3 combines with J gene TRBJ2-5; the match to TRBD2 covers 8 bases. The receptor comes from an adult woman who had mild COVID-19 (a few samples of this study predate the infection). Cell type and time point are not known. The sequencing input was PBMCs or a T cell subset sorted from them (not recorded which). The DNA for the CDR3 is TGCGCCAGCAGCCAAGTACTAGCGGTCCAAGAGACCCAGTACTTC. It yields the protein CASSQVLAVQETQYF.